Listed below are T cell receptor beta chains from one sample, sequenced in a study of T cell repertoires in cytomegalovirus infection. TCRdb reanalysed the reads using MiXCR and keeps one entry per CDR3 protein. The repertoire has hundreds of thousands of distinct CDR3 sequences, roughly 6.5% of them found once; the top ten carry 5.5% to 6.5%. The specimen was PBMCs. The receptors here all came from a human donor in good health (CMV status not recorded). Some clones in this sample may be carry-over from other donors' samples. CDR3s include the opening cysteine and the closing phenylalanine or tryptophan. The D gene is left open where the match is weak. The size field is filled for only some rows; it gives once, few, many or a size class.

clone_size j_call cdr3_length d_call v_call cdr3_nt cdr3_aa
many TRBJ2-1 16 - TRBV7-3 TGTGCCAGCAGCCTAAAGGGGGGAAGCTCCTACAATGAGCAGTTCTTC CASSLKGGSSYNEQFF
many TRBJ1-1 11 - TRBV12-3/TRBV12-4 TGTGCCAGCAGAGTCGCCACTGAAGCTTTCTTT CASRVATEAFF
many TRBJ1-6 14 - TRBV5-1 TGCGCCAGCAGCTTGGTTCCTCAGAATTCACCCCTCCACTTT CASSLVPQNSPLHF
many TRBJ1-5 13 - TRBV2 TGTGCCAGCAGTGAAGGGGCACAGCAGCCCCAGCATTTT CASSEGAQQPQHF
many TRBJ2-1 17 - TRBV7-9 TGTGCCAGCAGCCCCCCTGGCACAGGCAGCTCCTACAATGAGCAGTTCTTC CASSPPGTGSSYNEQFF
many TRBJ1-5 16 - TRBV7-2 TGTGCCAGCAGCTTAAGGACATCCGTGAGCAATCAGCCCCAGCATTTT CASSLRTSVSNQPQHF
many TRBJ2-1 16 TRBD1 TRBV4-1 TGCGCCAGCGCACTTTTGGGACAGCATTCCTACAATGAGCAGTTCTTC CASALLGQHSYNEQFF
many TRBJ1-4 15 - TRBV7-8 TGTGCCAGCAGCTTAGGGCTGAGGGGGAATGAAAAACTGTTTTTT CASSLGLRGNEKLFF
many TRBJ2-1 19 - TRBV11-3 TGTGCCAGCAGCTTGGTTGGTAGCGGCTTGGCAAGCTCCTACAATGAGCAGTTCTTC CASSLVGSGLASSYNEQFF
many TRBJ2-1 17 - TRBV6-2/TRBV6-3 TGTGCCAGCAGTTGGACAGCCTCTACGAGCTCCTACAATGAGCAGTTCTTC CASSWTASTSSYNEQFF
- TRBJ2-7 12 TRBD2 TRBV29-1 TGCAGCGTTGTGGGACTAACCTACGAGCAGTACTTC CSVVGLTYEQYF
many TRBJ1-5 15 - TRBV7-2 TGTGCCAGCAGCTCCGTACCCTCTGGGGACCGGCCCCAGCATTTT CASSSVPSGDRPQHF
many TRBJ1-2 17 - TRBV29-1 TGCAGCGTCGAATTTCGGGATACACGAGTGCTGGGATATGGCTACACCTTC CSVEFRDTRVLGYGYTF
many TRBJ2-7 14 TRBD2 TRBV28 TGTGCCAGCAGGACGCGGGGGGGGTCCTACGAGCAGTACTTC CASRTRGGSYEQYF
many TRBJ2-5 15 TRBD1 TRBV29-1 TGCAGCGTGCGCCGGGACAGGGATTACGAAGAGACCCAGTACTTC CSVRRDRDYEETQYF
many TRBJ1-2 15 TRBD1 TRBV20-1 TGCAGTGCTGAAGACCCTGGACAGGGCGACTATGGCTACACCTTC CSAEDPGQGDYGYTF
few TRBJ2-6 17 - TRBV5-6 TGTGCCAGCAGCTTGGCCTTAGGGCCCTCTGGGGCCAACGTCCTGACTTTC CASSLALGPSGANVLTF
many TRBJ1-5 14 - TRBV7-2 TGTGCCAGCAGCTTTAGGGGGAGCAATCAGCCCCAGCATTTT CASSFRGSNQPQHF
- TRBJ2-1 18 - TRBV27 TGTGCCAGCAGTTTATCTGGAGTTCTATCCCTGATGAGCTATGAGCAGTTCTTC CASSLSGVLSLMSYEQFF
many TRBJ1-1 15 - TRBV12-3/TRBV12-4 TGTGCCAGCAGTCTACGGCAGAAACTGAACACTGAAGCTTTCTTT CASSLRQKLNTEAFF
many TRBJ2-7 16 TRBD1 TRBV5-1 TGCGCCAGCAGCGTCGCCGGGACAGGGGCCGCCTACGAGCAGTACTTC CASSVAGTGAAYEQYF
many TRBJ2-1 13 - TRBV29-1 TGCAGCGTTGAGCGGGACAGCTCTAATGAGCAGTTCTTC CSVERDSSNEQFF
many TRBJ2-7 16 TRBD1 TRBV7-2 TGTGCCAGCAGCTTAGCGGGACAGGGTGTGGGTCTCGAGCAGTACTTC CASSLAGQGVGLEQYF
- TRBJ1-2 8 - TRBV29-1 TGCAGCGATGATGGCTACACCTTC CSDDGYTF
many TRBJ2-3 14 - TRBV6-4 TGTGCCAGCAGCGAACAGGGTAGCACAGATACGCAGTATTTT CASSEQGSTDTQYF
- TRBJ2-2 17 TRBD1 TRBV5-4 TGTGCCAGCAGCACCGGCGAGACAGGGTCGAACACCGGGGAGCTGTTTTTT CASSTGETGSNTGELFF
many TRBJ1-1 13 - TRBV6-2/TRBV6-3 TGTGCCAGCAGAGCGGGACAGAACACTGAAGCTTTCTTT CASRAGQNTEAFF
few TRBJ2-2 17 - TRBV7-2 TGTGCCAGCAGCTCCTCCCTACAGGGATTGAATGCCGGGGAGCTGTTTTTT CASSSSLQGLNAGELFF
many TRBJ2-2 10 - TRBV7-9 TGTGCCAGCACCTCCGGGGAGCTGTTTTTT CASTSGELFF
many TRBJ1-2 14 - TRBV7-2 TGTGCCAGCAGCTTAGCCAGAGGGGCTGGCGGCTACACCTTC CASSLARGAGGYTF
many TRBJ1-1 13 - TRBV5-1 TGCGCCAGCAGCTTCGGAGGGCAAGCGGCAGCTTTCTTT CASSFGGQAAAFF
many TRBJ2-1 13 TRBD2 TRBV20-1 TGCAGTGCCCTAGCGGGGGGGCCCCGTGAGCAGTTCTTC CSALAGGPREQFF